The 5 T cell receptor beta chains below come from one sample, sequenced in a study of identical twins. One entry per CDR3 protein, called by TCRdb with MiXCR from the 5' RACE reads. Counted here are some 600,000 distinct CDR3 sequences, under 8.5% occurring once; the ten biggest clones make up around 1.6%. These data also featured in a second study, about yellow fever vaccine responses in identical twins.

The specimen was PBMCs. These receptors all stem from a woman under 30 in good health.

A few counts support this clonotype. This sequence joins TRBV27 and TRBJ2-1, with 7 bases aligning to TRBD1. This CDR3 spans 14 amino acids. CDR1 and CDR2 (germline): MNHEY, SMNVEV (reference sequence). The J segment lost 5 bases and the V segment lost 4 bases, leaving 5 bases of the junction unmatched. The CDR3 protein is CASSSRDRNNEQFF. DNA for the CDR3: TGTGCCAGCAGTTCCCGGGACAGAAACAATGAGCAGTTCTTC.

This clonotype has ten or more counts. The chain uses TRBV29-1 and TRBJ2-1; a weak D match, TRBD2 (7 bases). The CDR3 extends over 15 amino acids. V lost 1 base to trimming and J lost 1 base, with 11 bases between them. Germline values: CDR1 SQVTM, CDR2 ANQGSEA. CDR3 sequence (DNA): TGCAGCGTTGAAGGGGGGCGGGAGTCCTACAATGAGCAGTTCTTC. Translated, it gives CSVEGGRESYNEQFF.

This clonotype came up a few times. CDR3 in amino acids: CASTSQGGFSGANVLTF. In DNA, the CDR3 is TGCGCCAGCACGTCCCAGGGTGGGTTCTCTGGGGCCAACGTCCTGACTTTC. The chain carries TRBV10-2 and TRBJ2-6, with D possibly being TRBD1 (5 bases). Germline values: CDR1 WSHSY, CDR2 SAAADI. The CDR3 covers 17 residues. The germline V and J ends were trimmed by 7 bases and 0 bases, with 16 bases remaining between them.

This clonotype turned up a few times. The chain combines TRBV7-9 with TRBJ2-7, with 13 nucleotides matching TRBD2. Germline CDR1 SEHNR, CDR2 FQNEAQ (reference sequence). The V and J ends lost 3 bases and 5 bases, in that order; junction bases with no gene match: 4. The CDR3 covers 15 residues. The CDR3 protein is CASSFRTSGSNEQYF. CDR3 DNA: TGTGCCAGCAGCTTCCGGACTAGCGGGAGTAACGAGCAGTACTTC.

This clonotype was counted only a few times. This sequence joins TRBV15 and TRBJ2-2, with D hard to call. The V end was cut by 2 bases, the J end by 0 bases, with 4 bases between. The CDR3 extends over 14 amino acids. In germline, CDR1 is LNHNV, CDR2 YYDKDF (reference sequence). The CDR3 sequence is CATSRPPNTGELFF. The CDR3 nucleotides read TGTGCCACCAGCAGACCGCCGAACACCGGGGAGCTGTTTTTT.